These T cell receptor beta chains were read from a single sample in a study of control samples from healthy donors and cancer patients. Some clones are missing from TCRdb's copy, which holds only in-frame ones; the method was immunoSEQ multiplex PCR. The sample yields about 130,000 clones, 88% seen once. Sequencing input: blood. The source of these receptors is a man aged 45-60 years in good health. Both conserved end residues are trimmed from each CDR3. The order of the fields is V gene, CDR3 length, J gene, CDR3 protein.

V: TRBV11-2; length: 15; J: TRBJ2-4; CDR3: ASSPITGGGERNIQY
V: TRBV5-1; length: 12; J: TRBJ2-1; CDR3: ASSLSTGNNEQF
V: TRBV11-2; length: 10; J: TRBJ2-7; CDR3: ASSPGVNEQY
V: TRBV7-9; length: 17; J: TRBJ2-3; CDR3: ASSYSRKRVAGYTDTQY
V: TRBV6-6; length: 11; J: TRBJ2-1; CDR3: ASSYPGGNEQF
V: TRBV5-4; length: 12; J: TRBJ2-2; CDR3: ASSLNTNTGELF
V: TRBV5-1; length: 17; J: TRBJ2-2; CDR3: ASSLGPGLAGEITGELF
V: TRBV28; length: 10; J: TRBJ1-1; CDR3: ASSPFPPEAF
V: TRBV13; length: 12; J: TRBJ1-6; CDR3: ASRQRDRYSPLH
V: TRBV25-1; length: 12; J: TRBJ2-3; CDR3: ASSEYGREDTQY
V: TRBV7-9; length: 12; J: TRBJ2-1; CDR3: ASSPPGRRHEQF
V: TRBV5-1; length: 13; J: TRBJ1-6; CDR3: ASSLDQYNNSPLH
V: TRBV29-1; length: 14; J: TRBJ2-4; CDR3: SVGASGGLAKNIQY
V: TRBV30; length: 16; J: TRBJ1-2; CDR3: AWSVYRDRGLRGYGYT
V: TRBV7-9; length: 13; J: TRBJ2-7; CDR3: ASSQYTGDNYEQY
V: TRBV20-1; length: 15; J: TRBJ2-4; CDR3: SASGLQGGLAKNIQY